These T cell receptor beta chains were read from a single sample in a study of identical twins. One entry per CDR3 protein results from TCRdb running MiXCR on the 5' RACE reads. The sample includes 1.5 million to 2 million distinct CDR3 sequences, under 35% seen only once; the top ten take approximately 0.29%. The sample taken for sequencing was cord blood. The receptors derive from a newborn girl in good health. Each CDR3 is given with its conserved first and last residue.

v_call,cdr3_aa
TRBV9,CASSVDPGTHPTDTQYF
TRBV5-5,CASSPRTTQYERYF
TRBV10-3,CAISTAPGTLQFF
TRBV6-6,CASSTGPDYGYTF
TRBV29-1,CSVEVLADPQETQYF
TRBV27,CASSLFSRLSDTQYF
TRBV9,CASSVSGGVTDTQYF
TRBV18,CASSEGPTLTQYF
TRBV29-1,CSSDYGYTF
TRBV28,CASSETRGVYNEQYF
TRBV9,CASSVVGQPYNEQFF
TRBV10-3,CAISAGQPMNTEAFF
TRBV6-2/TRBV6-3,CATRGGKGNTGELFF
TRBV4-1,CASSHMLAGGPQETQYF
TRBV19,CASSIWAIKAGVHNEQYF
TRBV27,CASSFRAGDYEQYF
TRBV20-1,CSAIHGTSGGRTDTQYF
TRBV20-1,CSARAHPSTGNNQPQHF
TRBV12-3/TRBV12-4,CASSLIYRTGLQETQYF
TRBV28,CASSPAFEGPLAKNIQYF
TRBV27,CASSHYQGAPYGYTF
TRBV20-1,CSAHRTAFGEKLFF
TRBV11-2,CASRPLSSPLHF
TRBV7-2,CASSSGLAANEQFF
TRBV3-1,CASSCDKPGQGHEKLFF
TRBV6-1,CASSDRQNTEAFF
TRBV28,CASSFLTGSTEAFF
TRBV5-1,CASSLGLVMGHEQFF
TRBV4-1,CASSQVGPGDTQYF